Each of the 28 T cell receptor beta chains below was sequenced from the same sample in a study of molecular identifiers for immune sequencing clone quantification. TCRdb used MiXCR to reprocess the PCR reads, holding one entry per CDR3 protein. The table lists about 640,000 distinct CDR3 sequences, 15% to 20% of them singletons. The sequencing input was naive CD8+ T cells from blood, with Jurkat cell RNA spiked in. Subset given: FACS-sorted CD8+CD4-CCR7+CD45RA+ naive T cells. The source is a human donor in good health. Some libraries in this study had Jurkat cell RNA spiked in.

Turning to this clonotype: A read error may account for a junction end that differs from germline. The chain employs TRBV24-1 and TRBJ2-2; possible D gene TRBD2, 5 bases. The CDR3 is 14 residues long. The germline V gene encodes CDR1 KGHDR and CDR2 SFDVKD. CDR3 residues: CATSDLKQTGEPSF. The CDR3 nucleotides read TGTGCCACCAGTGATTTGAAACAGACCGGGGAGCCGTCTTTT.

This clonotype was seen ten or more times. This sequence joins TRBV20-1 and TRBJ2-7; unclear D gene. This CDR3 is built from 14 residues. Between the trimmed V and J ends, which lost 1 base and 3 bases, there was a span of 13 bases. The germline CDR1 and CDR2 sequences are DFQATT and SNEGSKA (reference sequence). CDR3 protein: CSARAPTWVYEQYF. In nucleotides, the CDR3 is TGCAGTGCTAGAGCCCCAACGTGGGTCTACGAGCAGTACTTC.

This clonotype was picked up many times. The J gene is TRBJ2-7, the V gene TRBV10-3; D not certain. Germline V gene lookup returns CDR1 ENHRY and CDR2 SYGVKD. This CDR3 has 14 residues. V lost 4 bases to trimming and J lost 1 base, with 11 bases between them. CDR3 region: CAISGEGPSYEQYF. The CDR3 nucleotides read TGTGCCATCAGTGGCGAAGGCCCTTCCTACGAGCAGTACTTC.

Ten or more counts support this clonotype. The chain has TRBV5-1 and TRBJ2-7; TRBD2 aligns across 8 bases. Unmatched junction bases numbered 6, after V lost 6 bases and J lost 7 bases. Germline CDR1 reads SGHRS; CDR2 reads YFSETQ. The CDR3 totals 12 residues. CDR3 region: CASKGSGAEQYF. The CDR3, as DNA: TGCGCCAGCAAGGGTAGCGGGGCTGAGCAGTACTTC.

Regarding this clonotype: A much more abundant neighbour one base away suggests this may be a read error. This sequence joins TRBV27 and TRBJ2-3; TRBD2 matches at 14 bases. J was trimmed by 6 bases and V by 5 bases; bases with no gene match: 10. Germline V gene lookup returns CDR1 MNHEY and CDR2 SMNVEV (reference sequence). The CDR3 is 17 amino acids. In nucleotides, the CDR3 is TGTGCCAGCAGTCGCGTGACTAGCGGGGGGGCCGGGGATACGCAGTATTTT. Residues: CASSRVTSGGAGDTQYF.

This clonotype occurred many times. This sequence joins TRBV13 and TRBJ2-1; tentative D call: TRBD1 (6 bases). Between the trimmed V and J ends, which lost 5 bases and 8 bases, there was a span of 19 bases. CDR3 length: 15 residues. The germline CDR1 and CDR2 sequences are PRHDT and FYEKMQ (reference sequence). Written as DNA, the CDR3 is TGTGCCAGCAGCCCAGGGGTGGGCGGCGGATATGAGCAGTTCTTC. Its translation: CASSPGVGGGYEQFF.

This clonotype has ten or more counts. The chain uses TRBV1 and TRBJ2-3; the table names TRBD1, a call not compared with the DNA. TRBV1 is a listed pseudogene. The CDR3 covers 11 residues. CDR3 loop: CTSSQDVPSEF. DNA of the CDR3: TGCACCAGCAGCCAAGACGTCCCCTCGGAGTTT.

The chain carries TRBV4-3 and TRBJ1-1; 10 positions match TRBD1. Germline loops: CDR1 LGHNA, CDR2 YSLEER. J gave up 4 bases and V 3 bases, and 5 bases lay outside the gene matches. The CDR3 sequence is 15 residues long. CDR3 DNA: TGCGCCAGCAGCCACGTACGGACAGGGGGCACTGAAGCTTTCTTT. Translating gives CASSHVRTGGTEAFF.

This clonotype showed up many times. The V and J genes are TRBV7-3 and TRBJ2-3, with D unresolved. The germline V gene has CDR1 SGHTA and CDR2 FQGTGA. This CDR3 contains 13 residues. V was clipped by 6 bases and J by 1 base, with 8 bases between them. The chain's CDR3 is CASSQTGTDTQYF. In nucleotides, the CDR3 is TGTGCCAGCAGTCAAACCGGCACAGATACGCAGTATTTT.

This clonotype was picked up a small number of times. V usage is TRBV9 and J usage is TRBJ2-3; 7 bases match TRBD2. CDR3 size: 19 residues. J lost 3 bases, V lost 4 bases, and 20 bases had no gene match. Germline lookup yields CDR1 SGDLS and CDR2 YYNGEE. DNA of the CDR3: TGTGCCAGCAGCACCCCGCGAATCCGCCGGGCGGGAGCAACAGATACGCAGTATTTT. Translated: CASSTPRIRRAGATDTQYF. Full variable domain (remainder filled in from reference TRBV9 and TRBJ2-3): DSGVTQTPKHLITATGQRVTLRCSPRSGDLSVYWYQQSLDQGLQFLIQYYNGEERAKGNILERFSAQQFPDLHSELNLSSLELGDSALYFCASSTPRIRRAGATDTQYFGPGTRLTVL.

This clonotype turned up a few times. This chain uses TRBV7-9 with TRBJ2-7; 13 bases fit TRBD2. CDR1 and CDR2 from the germline V gene are SEHNR and FQNEAQ (reference sequence). The ends lost 5 bases at V and 0 bases at J; junction bases unmatched: 10. This CDR3 comprises 18 residues. CDR3 nucleotides: TGTGCCAGCAGCCCAAGAGGACTAGCGGGAGAATCCTCCTACGAGCAGTACTTC. Amino acid sequence: CASSPRGLAGESSYEQYF. The full variable domain, with the rest looked up from reference TRBV7-9 and TRBJ2-7, is DTGVSQNPRHKITKRGQNVTFRCDPISEHNRLYWYRQTLGQGPEFLTYFQNEAQLEKSRLLSDRFSAERPKGSFSTLEIQRTEQGDSAMYLCASSPRGLAGESSYEQYFGPGTRLTVT.

About this clonotype: This may stem from a read error, because a much larger clone lies one nucleotide away. This chain uses TRBV5-1 with TRBJ2-7; possibly TRBD1 for D (6 bases). The CDR3 totals 15 residues. Germline assignment: CDR1 SGHRS and CDR2 YFSETQ. Trimming shortened V by 4 bases and J by 2 bases, and 16 bases separated the two germline ends. The CDR3 protein is CASSNTDSGPYEQYF. The CDR3 DNA is TGCGCCAGCAGCAATACGGACAGTGGCCCCTACGAGCAGTACTTC.

This clonotype came up many times. The J gene is TRBJ2-1, the V gene TRBV7-2, with unresolved D. V was clipped by 5 bases and J by 10 bases, with 9 bases between them. The CDR3 has 11 residues. The germline gives CDR1 SGHTA, CDR2 FQGNSA. The CDR3 DNA reads as TGTGCCAGCAGCCCCTCGCCCGAGCAGTTCTTC. This translates into CASSPSPEQFF.

In this sample, this clonotype turned up many times. This sequence joins TRBV29-1 and TRBJ2-2; 8 bases are a match to TRBD2. CDR3 length equals 13 residues. Germline V lookup: CDR1 SQVTM, CDR2 ANQGSEA. V lost 5 bases and J lost 6; bases outside the gene matches: 5. The CDR3 DNA sequence: TGCAGCGTTTATAGCGGGGTATCCGGGGAGCTGTTTTTT. This codes for CSVYSGVSGELFF.

This clonotype was counted ten times or more. The chain carries TRBV4-2 and TRBJ2-1, with D hard to call. V gave up 1 base and J gave up 0 bases, with 10 bases separating them. The CDR3 sequence is 16 residues long. The germline gives CDR1 LGHNA, CDR2 YNFKEQ. This CDR3 reads CASSQVGTPSYNEQFF. DNA of the CDR3: TGTGCCAGCAGCCAAGTTGGCACCCCCTCCTACAATGAGCAGTTCTTC.

This clonotype was counted many times. The rearrangement links TRBV7-9 to TRBJ2-7, with 7 bases that match TRBD1. The CDR3 is 13 residues long. V shed 5 bases, J shed 4 bases, and the junction held 5 bases outside the gene matches. Germline CDR1 SEHNR, CDR2 FQNEAQ (reference sequence). CDR3 sequence reads: CASSRDRVYEQYF. For the CDR3, the DNA is TGTGCCAGCAGCCGCGACAGGGTGTACGAGCAGTACTTC.

In the case of this clonotype: A much larger clone differs by one base, so this may be a read error. V and J are TRBV7-6 and TRBJ2-7; a possible D gene is TRBD1 (6 bases). The CDR3 runs to 14 residues. Trimming cost V 5 bases and J 2 bases, with 13 bases left between them. Germline CDR1 reads SGHVS; CDR2 reads FNYEAQ. The CDR3 DNA follows: TGTGCCAGCAGCATGGACAGTGGCGCCTACGAGCAGTACTTC. Translating it yields CASSMDSGAYEQYF.

Concerning this clonotype: This sequence may be a read error, since a much larger clone differs from it by one base. This sequence joins TRBV12-3 or TRBV12-4 and TRBJ1-1, with D possibly matching TRBD1 (5 bases). The CDR3 covers 14 residues. The V end lost 3 bases, the J end lost 4 bases, and 12 bases lay between the germline ends. The CDR3 nucleotides read TGTGCCAGCAGTTTGATGGGGGTGAGCACTGAAGCTTTCTTT. Translating it yields CASSLMGVSTEAFF.

Notes on this clonotype: Lacking the conserved final phenylalanine or tryptophan, this CDR3 likely reflects a read error. The chain recombines TRBV19 with TRBJ1-1; D unclear. CDR3 size: 12 residues. CDR1 LNHDA and CDR2 SQIVND come from the germline V gene (reference sequence). V was clipped by 1 base and J by 4 bases, with 4 bases between them. The CDR3 DNA sequence: TGTGCCAGTAGTATAGGTCTCACTGAAGCTTTCTCT. Its protein product is CASSIGLTEAFS.

The chain uses TRBV5-1 and TRBJ2-3; 9 positions match TRBD1. This CDR3 spans 15 amino acids. From germline, CDR1 is SGHRS and CDR2 YFSETQ. J was trimmed by 1 base and V by 5 bases; bases with no gene match: 5. The DNA for the CDR3 is TGCGCCAGCAGACCGCGGGACAGGGGCACAGATACGCAGTATTTT. Translation gives CASRPRDRGTDTQYF.

This chain uses TRBV19 with TRBJ2-1, with 10 bases fitting TRBD1. Germline CDR1 and CDR2: LNHDA and SQIVND (reference sequence). V trimming: 4 bases; J trimming: 6 bases; junction bases outside the gene matches: 12. The CDR3 covers 17 residues. In DNA form, the CDR3 reads TGTGCCAGTAGTACCGAGGCCTTGACAGGGGGCGGCAATGAGCAGTTCTTC. This codes for CASSTEALTGGGNEQFF. The full variable domain, rest sourced from reference TRBV19 and TRBJ2-1, is DGGITQSPKYLFRKEGQNVTLSCEQNLNHDAMYWYRQDPGQGLRLIYYSQIVNDFQKGDIAEGYSVSREKKESFPLTVTSAQKNPTAFYLCASSTEALTGGGNEQFFGPGTRLTVL.

With respect to this clonotype: The junction departs from the called germline gene at one end, perhaps through a read error. This chain joins TRBV5-3 and TRBJ2-5; no reliable D call. TRBV5-3 is designated an ORF whose function remains uncertain. This CDR3 spans 16 amino acids. CDR3 nucleotide sequence: TGTGCCAGCAGCTTGGAAGGTGGCCTTCCTCCGGAGACCCAGTACTTC. It yields the protein CASSLEGGLPPETQYF.

The chain recombines TRBV19 with TRBJ1-2; TRBD1 might be the D (5 bases). The ends were cut back, 5 bases at V and 3 bases at J, with 16 bases in the middle. CDR3 size: 15 residues. Germline V gene data show CDR1 as LNHDA and CDR2 as SQIVND (reference sequence). As DNA, the CDR3 is TGTGCCAGTAGTTACCGGGACGGCGCACACTATGGCTACACCTTC. Protein: CASSYRDGAHYGYTF. Full variable domain (outside the CDR3, taken from reference TRBV19 and TRBJ1-2): DGGITQSPKYLFRKEGQNVTLSCEQNLNHDAMYWYRQDPGQGLRLIYYSQIVNDFQKGDIAEGYSVSREKKESFPLTVTSAQKNPTAFYLCASSYRDGAHYGYTFGSGTRLTVV.

This clonotype occurred many times. The J gene is TRBJ2-7, the V gene TRBV20-1; D possibly uses TRBD1 or TRBD2 (5 bases each). In germline, CDR1 is DFQATT, CDR2 SNEGSKA (reference sequence). The CDR3 sequence is 14 residues long. With 2 bases removed from V and 2 bases from J, the gap between germline ends came to 13 bases. The CDR3 region is CSARSGTGTYEQYF. The CDR3 DNA follows: TGCAGTGCTAGATCCGGGACGGGGACCTACGAGCAGTACTTC.

As for this clonotype: One base away lies a much larger clone, so this may be a sequencing read error. The chain combines TRBV29-1 with TRBJ2-1; D not resolved. This CDR3 region has 16 residues. The V end lost 3 bases, the J end lost 0 bases, and 15 bases lay between the germline ends. CDR1 is SQVTM and CDR2 is ANQGSEA in the germline V gene. The CDR3 loop is CSVEVVGLSSYNEQFF. Written as DNA, the CDR3 is TGCAGCGTTGAGGTTGTGGGGTTGAGCTCCTACAATGAGCAGTTCTTC.

The chain couples TRBV5-1 to TRBJ1-1; tentative D call: TRBD1 (6 bases). The CDR3 length is 18 residues. Germline values: CDR1 SGHRS, CDR2 YFSETQ. V was clipped by 3 bases and J by 1 base, with 22 bases between them. CDR3 DNA: TGCGCCAGCAGCTCTTGGGGATACAGGGTCGGGGAGAACACTGAAGCTTTCTTT. Residues: CASSSWGYRVGENTEAFF. The full variable domain, completed using reference TRBV5-1 and TRBJ1-1, is KAGVTQTPRYLIKTRGQQVTLSCSPISGHRSVSWYQQTPGQGLQFLFEYFSETQRNKGNFPGRFSGRQFSNSRSEMNVSTLELGDSALYLCASSSWGYRVGENTEAFFGQGTRLTVV.

This clonotype was counted at least ten times. The chain uses TRBV3-1 and TRBJ2-7, with TRBD2 matching 7 bases. The J segment lost 6 bases and the V segment lost 4 bases, leaving 3 bases of the junction unmatched. The CDR3 is made up of 12 amino acids. Germline-derived CDR1 and CDR2 are LGHDT and YNNKEL (reference sequence). This CDR3 reads CASSRQRGEQYF. DNA for the CDR3: TGTGCCAGCAGCCGACAGCGGGGCGAGCAGTACTTC.

This clonotype was counted ten times or more. The gene calls are TRBV19 and TRBJ2-7, with 7 bases fitting TRBD1. CDR1 is LNHDA and CDR2 is SQIVND in the germline V gene (reference sequence). CDR3 length: 15 residues. J lost 3 bases, V lost 5 bases, and 10 bases had no gene match. The CDR3 DNA reads TGTGCCAGTAGTGCCGGGACAGCAAACTACTACGAGCAGTACTTC. Translating gives CASSAGTANYYEQYF.